The TCR beta chain described here comes from a study of T cell clonotyping in hematopoietic cell transplantation listed by TCRdb under 2021. Notes on the research overall: In the study, more than 120 blood samples were gathered from roughly 40 consecutive transplant recipients and their related donors. Recruitment of patients was conducted between late 2015 and January 2017, and follow-up was continued until late 2020 or death.

V loses 3 bases, J loses 5 bases, and the germline ends lie 11 bases apart. Sequences SGHRS (CDR1) and YFSETQ (CDR2) are obtained from the germline V gene. Measured from the cysteine to the phenylalanine, the CDR3 is 13 residues long. Just the 39-base CDR3 DNA is kept, in frame starting at base 1. Only one count was recorded for this clone. Its recognized antigen is unknown. No much larger clone is present one base from it, and per-base qualities are unavailable. The sample's time point, from its label and the paper: 180 days after allo-HCT. Blood from recipients was drawn roughly 28 days before transplant, then again at days 30, 100 and 180 after transplant. Nuclei Lysis Solution was used to extract genomic DNA from fresh or cryopreserved unfractionated peripheral blood mononuclear cells. TCR beta CDR3 regions were amplified from genomic DNA with the immunoSEQ assay, a bias-controlled multiplex PCR using V- and J-specific primers. In a second PCR step, a proprietary barcode and Illumina adapter sequences were attached to the CDR3 amplicons. CDR3 libraries were sequenced on an Illumina MiSeq instrument. In the source study's methods: Export and quality control were performed with immunoSEQ Analyzer 3.0, and downstream analyses were performed with R Bioconductor and Immunarch. Only productive rearrangements within the normalized downsampled data set were used in the calculation of repertoire metrics. Clonotypes larger than 5 templates in the normalized cohort were defined as pathologically expanded. Repertoire diversity was measured with the Inverse Simpson Index. To capture all clonotypes, CMV-specificity analyses were performed on the non-normalized data set. The table comes from immuneACCESS by way of TCRdb, which keeps in-frame sequences with V and J called. Part of the clones is missing from these tables; in studies checked, under half for an unresolved V gene and the rest for unknown reasons. V, J and clone size are taken as reported in that table, and D and trimming were inferred from the DNA itself. In this sample the table shows 2,500 to 3,000 clones, 83% of which occur a single time. In total, the top ten clones hold about 30% of the sample.

What the research found in general, with its limitations: The sample size was limited, and because cells were not sorted, the contributions of CD4 and CD8 repertoires could not be separated. Donor and pretransplant recipient Inverse Simpson Index values predicted broader posttransplant TCR repertoire diversity. Just a small fraction of recipient repertoires overlapped with donor repertoires, and more than 95% appeared de novo at the given depth. A decrease in recipient TCR diversity was observed after transplant, and a progressive increase in pathologically expanded clonotypes was seen from day 30 to day 180.

The chain couples TRBV5-1 to TRBJ2-5; TRBD1 is a possible D gene, resting on 5 matching bases. The material sequenced was PBMCs, taken 180 days after allogeneic stem cell transplant. The receptor comes from a female patient aged 40-49 years who had an allogeneic stem cell transplant from a related donor, so T cells may come from the graft donor. Some clones in this sample may be carry-over from other donors' samples. CDR3 loop: CASSWGVGETQYF. The bases are TGCGCCAGCAGCTGGGGCGTCGGGGAGACCCAGTACTTC.